This T cell receptor (beta chain) originates from a study of molecular identifiers for immune sequencing clone quantification. Study-wide points: Over 97% of effector molecules, yet under 1% of naive-cell molecules, were held by clones above 20 RNA copies.

Ten or more counts support this clonotype. The antigen remains unidentified. Libraries of bulk TCR were made by previously described methods (with listed TCR primers). TCRdb ran MiXCR on the PCR reads and lists one entry per CDR3 protein. The table includes some 100,000 distinct CDR3 sequences, around a fifth detected once. V was pared by 7 bases and J by 1 base, with 12 bases of the junction left unmatched. Germline V gives CDR1 SQVTM, CDR2 ANQGSEA. This CDR3 comprises 16 residues. This TCR was sampled from a human donor in good health. Some libraries in this study had Jurkat cell RNA spiked in. V gene TRBV29-1 combines with J gene TRBJ1-3; 8 positions agree with TRBD1. Sequencing used naive CD8+ T cells from blood, with Jurkat cell RNA spiked in. Subset defined: FACS-sorted CD8+CD4-CCR7+CD45RA+ naive T cells. This CDR3 is CSAIIRQGASGNTIYF. The CDR3 DNA reads as TGCAGCGCCATAATTAGGCAGGGGGCTTCTGGAAACACCATATATTTT.